These 23 T cell receptor beta chains originate from one sample sequenced in a study of T cells in Graves' hyperthyroidism and ophthalmopathy. Researchers took RNA transcripts and amplified the TCR beta CDR3 regions from them. RT-PCR in the first round (using the HTBI primer set) targeted the TCR CDR3. TCRdb reprocessed the multiplex PCR reads with MiXCR, giving one entry per CDR3 protein. In the table there are a few hundred thousand distinct CDR3 sequences, around 20% of which are singletons. Sequences were obtained from blood. Source of these receptors: a man between 25 and 39 years old with Graves' ophthalmopathy.

This clonotype was seen only a few times. This sequence joins TRBV7-3 and TRBJ2-3, with 11 bases lining up with TRBD2. J was trimmed by 5 bases and V by 4 bases; bases with no gene match: 2. This CDR3 region has 14 residues. The germline gives CDR1 SGHTA, CDR2 FQGTGA. CDR3 nucleotides: TGTGCCAGCAGCTCGACTAGCGGGGTAGATACGCAGTATTTT. Encoded protein: CASSSTSGVDTQYF. Filled out from reference TRBV7-3 and TRBJ2-3, the complete variable domain reads GAGVSQTPSNKVTEKGKYVELRCDPISGHTALYWYRQSLGQGPEFLIYFQGTGAADDSGLPNDRFFAVRPEGSVSTLKIQRTERGDSAVYLCASSSTSGVDTQYFGPGTRLTVL.

Comments on this clonotype: Given a much more abundant clone one base away, this may be a read error. This chain joins TRBV30 and TRBJ2-7; no clear D. Per germline, CDR1 GTSNPN and CDR2 SVGIG (reference sequence). V dropped 1 base and J dropped 7 bases, with 8 bases sitting between them. The CDR3 has 11 residues. The CDR3 spells CAWSAPVEQYF. CDR3 nucleotides: TGTGCCTGGAGTGCACCGGTTGAGCAGTACTTC.

This clonotype was observed a handful of times. The chain joins TRBV2 to TRBJ1-3, with D unresolved. V was pared by 4 bases and J by 0 bases, with 10 bases between. Germline V gene lookup returns CDR1 SNHLY and CDR2 FYNNEI. The CDR3 length is 15 residues. CDR3 residues: CASSGNRASGNTIYF. The DNA of the CDR3 is TGTGCCAGCAGTGGGAATCGGGCCTCTGGAAACACCATATATTTT.

This chain uses TRBV19 with TRBJ2-3; no firm D call. The V and J ends lost 5 bases and 1 base respectively, with 16 bases between them. The CDR3 is 16 amino acids. The germline V gene has CDR1 LNHDA and CDR2 SQIVND (reference sequence). The CDR3 bases are TGTGCCAGTAGTTCCCTTAACGGGCCACGCACAGATACGCAGTATTTT. Translating gives CASSSLNGPRTDTQYF.

This clonotype was recorded many times. The chain couples TRBV30 to TRBJ1-5; D perhaps matches TRBD1 (5 bases). The length of the CDR3 is 13 residues. The germline V gene encodes CDR1 GTSNPN and CDR2 SVGIG (reference sequence). Trimming cost V 3 bases and J 4 bases, with 10 bases left between them. The CDR3 nucleotides read TGTGCCTGGAGATACGGGACGAATCAGCCCCAGCATTTT. Its protein is CAWRYGTNQPQHF. Together with reference TRBV30 and TRBJ1-5, the CDR3 gives the full variable domain: SQTIHQWPATLVQPVGSPLSLECTVEGTSNPNLYWYRQAAGRGLQLLFYSVGIGQISSEVPQNLSASRPQDRQFILSSKKLLLSDSGFYLCAWRYGTNQPQHFGDGTRLSIL.

The rearrangement joins TRBV27 to TRBJ2-7; D unresolved. CDR3 length: 14 amino acids. The germline V and J ends were trimmed by 6 bases and 7 bases, with 19 bases remaining between them. Germline CDR1 and CDR2: MNHEY and SMNVEV (reference sequence). The CDR3 coding sequence is TGTGCCAGCAGGTACGGGTCGCAAGCTAGAGAGCAGTACTTC. Protein: CASRYGSQAREQYF.

With respect to this clonotype: Being one base from a much bigger clone, this may be a read error. The chain employs TRBV7-9 and TRBJ2-5, with D unclear. The V gene's germline CDR1 is SEHNR and CDR2 FQNEAQ (reference sequence). The CDR3 length is 14 residues. V dropped 5 bases and J dropped 4 bases, with 14 bases sitting between them. Written as DNA, the CDR3 is TGTGCCAGCAGCCCCCCCCCCTCGAGAGAGACCCAGTACTTC. Translated: CASSPPPSRETQYF.

This clonotype has more than one count but fewer than ten. The chain couples TRBV6-1 to TRBJ1-5, with TRBD1 identical over 7 bases. Germline CDR1 MNHNS, CDR2 SASEGT. The CDR3 is 14 residues long. J was trimmed by 5 bases and V by 0 bases; bases with no gene match: 1. The CDR3 DNA reads TGTGCCAGCAGTGAAGCACAGGGGTATCAGCCCCAGCATTTT. This sequence encodes CASSEAQGYQPQHF.

The CDR3: CASGGQGLNYGYTF. The DNA of the CDR3 is TGTGCCAGCGGGGGACAGGGGCTTAACTATGGCTACACCTTC. The V gene is TRBV6-1, the J gene TRBJ1-2; TRBD1 matches at 10 bases. Trimming removed 8 bases from V and 1 base from J; junction bases left unmatched: 4. The germline V gene encodes CDR1 MNHNS and CDR2 SASEGT. The CDR3 length is 14 residues.

This clonotype was seen at least ten times. The chain employs TRBV29-1 and TRBJ1-1, with 8 bases aligning to TRBD1. V was pared by 6 bases and J by 5 bases, with 2 bases of the junction left unmatched. Germline V gene data show CDR1 as SQVTM and CDR2 as ANQGSEA. CDR3 length: 11 residues. CDR3: CSVRQGTEAFF. The CDR3 DNA reads TGCAGCGTCCGACAGGGGACTGAAGCTTTCTTT.

This chain connects TRBV7-2 to TRBJ2-1; 7 nucleotides match TRBD2. The germline CDR1 and CDR2 sequences are SGHTA and FQGNSA. The CDR3 contains 15 residues. J gave up 6 bases and V 5 bases, and 10 bases lay outside the gene matches. CDR3 protein: CASSAPVWGGNEQFF. The DNA of the CDR3 is TGTGCCAGCAGCGCACCGGTTTGGGGGGGCAATGAGCAGTTCTTC.

This clonotype was found a few times. V gene TRBV5-1 combines with J gene TRBJ2-5; tentatively, D is TRBD1 (6 bases). The V and J ends lost 6 bases and 4 bases respectively, with 19 bases between them. The CDR3 runs to 15 residues. Germline CDR1 is SGHRS and CDR2 is YFSETQ. The CDR3 DNA is TGCGCCAGCAACTTAGGGGGAAAGAGCACAGAGACCCAGTACTTC. As protein: CASNLGGKSTETQYF.

This clonotype was observed a few times. This chain joins TRBV27 and TRBJ2-2; the D call may be TRBD1 or TRBD2 (5 bases each). The CDR3 contains 14 residues. Looked up from germline, CDR1 is MNHEY and CDR2 is SMNVEV (reference sequence). Between the trimmed V and J ends, which lost 1 base and 5 bases, there was a span of 8 bases. For the CDR3, the DNA is TGTGCCAGCAGTTTATATGGGGGTACCGGGGAGCTGTTTTTT. Its translation is CASSLYGGTGELFF.

This clonotype has at least ten counts. The chain has TRBV11-2 and TRBJ2-3; D perhaps matches TRBD2 (5 bases). Germline assignment: CDR1 SGHAT and CDR2 FQNNGV. The ends were cut back, 6 bases at V and 2 bases at J, with 9 bases in the middle. The CDR3 is 13 residues long. CDR3 region: CASSRGLTDTQYF. DNA for the CDR3: TGTGCCAGCAGTAGAGGGCTCACAGATACGCAGTATTTT.

This clonotype was found a few times. V gene TRBV29-1 combines with J gene TRBJ2-1; no firm D call. Germline-derived CDR1 and CDR2 are SQVTM and ANQGSEA. The CDR3 length is 10 residues. V lost 8 bases and J lost 9, with 11 bases in between. CDR3 nucleotides: TGCAGCACCTGGACCACTGAGCAGTTCTTC. This sequence encodes CSTWTTEQFF.

The sample holds many counts of this clonotype. V gene TRBV11-2 combines with J gene TRBJ2-1, with D unclear. The CDR3 sequence is 15 residues long. The V and J ends lost 3 bases and 6 bases respectively, with 15 bases between them. Germline lookup yields CDR1 SGHAT and CDR2 FQNNGV. CDR3 nucleotides: TGTGCCAGCAGCTTCCCGATAGCTATAGGCAATGAGCAGTTCTTC. This gives the protein CASSFPIAIGNEQFF.

The table lists this clonotype with many counts. The chain couples TRBV6-1 to TRBJ2-1, with D maybe TRBD1 (5 bases). CDR1 and CDR2 (germline): MNHNS, SASEGT. Trimming left V 6 bases short and J 5 bases short, with 11 bases between. The CDR3 is 13 residues long. CDR3 sequence (DNA): TGTGCCAGCAGGCAGGGTTTGAACAATGAGCAGTTCTTC. Encoded protein: CASRQGLNNEQFF.

The CDR3 DNA reads as TGCGCCAGCAGCCCCCGACAGGCTGCTTTTAATGAAAAACTGTTTTTT. This codes for CASSPRQAAFNEKLFF. The chain has TRBV5-1 and TRBJ1-4, with D possibly being TRBD1 (6 bases). The CDR3 is 16 residues long. Germline CDR1 reads SGHRS; CDR2 reads YFSETQ. V lost 4 bases, J lost 4 bases, and 17 bases lay in between.

The V and J genes are TRBV28 and TRBJ1-1; D is undetermined. The CDR3 totals 12 residues. Germline values: CDR1 MDHEN, CDR2 SYDVKM. Trimming pared 6 bases from V and 10 bases from J, leaving 15 bases between. In DNA, the CDR3 is TGTGCCAGCAGGATTCCAAAACAACGAGCTTTCTTT. Protein: CASRIPKQRAFF.

This chain links TRBV6-1 with TRBJ2-5; 15 positions match TRBD2. CDR3 size: 18 residues. CDR1 MNHNS and CDR2 SASEGT come from the germline V gene. V shed 2 bases, J shed 4 bases, and the junction held 8 bases outside the gene matches. The CDR3 protein is CASSEWGLAGGRGETQYF. Here the CDR3 DNA reads TGTGCCAGCAGTGAATGGGGACTAGCGGGAGGAAGGGGAGAGACCCAGTACTTC.

This rearrangement joins TRBV6-1 to TRBJ1-1, with TRBD1 matching 10 bases. The CDR3 runs 15 residues. CDR1 MNHNS and CDR2 SASEGT come from the germline V gene. V lost 5 bases to trimming and J lost 5 bases; unmatched junction nucleotides: 8. This chain's CDR3 is CASSFTGTGVTEAFF. The CDR3 DNA reads TGTGCCAGCAGTTTCACCGGGACAGGGGTTACTGAAGCTTTCTTT.

With respect to this clonotype: A much larger clone sits a single nucleotide away, making a read error possible. V gene TRBV12-3 or TRBV12-4 combines with J gene TRBJ2-4, with 7 bases identical to TRBD2. The CDR3 is 13 amino acids. The DNA of the CDR3 is TGTGCCAACAGTTTAGGGGAGGGAAACATTCAGTACTTC. This translates into CANSLGEGNIQYF.

The chain recombines TRBV10-2 with TRBJ2-3; TRBD2 might be the D (6 bases). V dropped 3 bases and J dropped 5 bases, with 9 bases sitting between them. This CDR3 has 13 amino acids. Germline V gene sequence: CDR1 WSHSY, CDR2 SAAADI. The CDR3 DNA sequence: TGCGCCAGCAGTGACCTCGGGGGAGATACGCAGTATTTT. Its protein product is CASSDLGGDTQYF.